This TCR beta chain was documented in a study of cytomegalovirus exposure and HLA in healthy donors. The overall study: Counted in an early data release were tens of millions of unique TCRs from HLA-typed donors.

Worth noting for this clone: Its antigen is still unknown.

Germline V gene lookup returns CDR1 SGHVS and CDR2 FNYEAQ. The CDR3 sequence is 14 residues long. V was clipped by 5 bases and J by 6 bases; unmatched bases: 9. The donors comprised healthy bone marrow donors. Use of 60 Vbeta and 13 Jbeta primers characterized the PCR. Sequenced by immunoSEQ multiplex PCR; TCRdb stores in-frame clones only, minus some. The table includes some 190,000 clones, approximately 86% detected once. General observations from the study: Specificity for CMV antigens was confirmed in vitro for a few of the CMV-associated chains. The study listed approximately 160 cytomegalovirus-associated TCR beta chains.

This TCR came from a woman between 18 and 29 years old in good health and CMV-seronegative. The chain links TRBV7-6 to TRBJ2-7, with 8 nucleotides matching TRBD1. What was sequenced was PBMCs. CDR3 nucleotides: TGTGCCAGCAGCCCCGGGACAGGTAGGCTCGAGCAGTACTTC. It encodes CASSPGTGRLEQYF.